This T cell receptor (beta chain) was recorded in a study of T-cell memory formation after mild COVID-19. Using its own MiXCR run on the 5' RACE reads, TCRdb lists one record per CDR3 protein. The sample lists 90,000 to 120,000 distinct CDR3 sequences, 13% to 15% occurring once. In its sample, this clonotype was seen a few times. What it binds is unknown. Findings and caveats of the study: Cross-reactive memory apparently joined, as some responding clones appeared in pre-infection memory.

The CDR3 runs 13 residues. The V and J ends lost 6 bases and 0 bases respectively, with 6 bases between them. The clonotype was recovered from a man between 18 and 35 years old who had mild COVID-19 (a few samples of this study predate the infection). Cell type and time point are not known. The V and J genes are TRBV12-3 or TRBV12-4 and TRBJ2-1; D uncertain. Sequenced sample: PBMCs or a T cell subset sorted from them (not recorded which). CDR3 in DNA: TGTGCCAGCAGGAGGAGCTCCTACAATGAGCAGTTCTTC. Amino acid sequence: CASRRSSYNEQFF.